This T cell receptor beta chain was observed in a study of cytomegalovirus exposure and HLA in healthy donors. The CDR3 consists of 13 residues. Trimming shortened V by 6 bases and J by 3 bases, and 11 bases separated the two germline ends. The germline CDR1 and CDR2 sequences are SNHLY and FYNNEI. The PCR ran on 60 Vbeta and 13 Jbeta primers. Method: immunoSEQ multiplex PCR; TCRdb's copy keeps in-frame clones and lacks some. The table has hundreds of thousands of clones, approximately 82% seen once. Sequencing used PBMCs. The source of this sequence is a man between 18 and 29 years old in good health and CMV-seronegative. V usage is TRBV2 and J usage is TRBJ1-1; TRBD1 might be the D (5 bases). The DNA of the CDR3 is TGTGCCAGCAGGGGGCTGAGGTACACTGAAGCTTTCTTT. This sequence encodes CASRGLRYTEAFF. Combining the CDR3 with reference TRBV2 and TRBJ1-1 gives the whole variable domain EPEVTQTPSHQVTQMGQEVILRCVPISNHLYFYWYRQILGQKVEFLVSFYNNEISEKSEIFDDQFSVERPDGSNFTLKIRSTKLEDSAMYFCASRGLRYTEAFFGQGTRLTVV.